This T cell receptor beta chain was sequenced in a study of T cell changes during pregnancy in multiple sclerosis. The data were produced by immunoSEQ multiplex PCR, yet TCRdb's version contains in-frame clones alone and is incomplete. The table shows around 110,000 clones, with about 90% occurring only once. The CDR3 consists of 12 residues. Germline V CDR1 and CDR2: SGHNT, YENEEA. V lost 4 bases and J lost 8, with 11 bases in between. The chain combines TRBV11-3 with TRBJ1-1; no clear D. The sequences come from peripheral blood, collected before pregnancy. The origin of this receptor is a female donor with multiple sclerosis, enrolled in a pregnancy study. CDR3: CASSSMTPEAFF. CDR3 bases: TGTGCCAGCAGCTCGATGACACCAGAAGCTTTCTTT.